The 23 T cell receptor beta chains reported below all come from one sample, sequenced in a study of blood T cell repertoires in COVID-19 (TCRdb year 2020). Libraries were constructed by the immunoSEQ multiplex PCR assay. As stored in TCRdb, this immuneACCESS dataset retains in-frame rearrangements with V and J assigned. A fraction of the clones does not appear; measured against another copy, unresolved V genes explain less than half of the discrepancy, and the remainder lacks a known reason. Across this sample there are around 260,000 clones, with about 89% seen only once. The top ten clonotypes cover over 2% of the sample. The sequenced sample was peripheral blood. All receptors come from a woman in her thirties with COVID-19, enrolled during active disease.

The V call is TRBV21-1, the J call TRBJ1-4; whether TRBD1, the table's D call, matches the DNA was not checked. TRBV21-1 is a pseudogene segment. The CDR3 spans 19 residues. This CDR3 reads CASSKVGTGYGGVNEKLFF. In DNA, the CDR3 is TGTGCCAGCAGCAAAGTGGGGACAGGGTACGGGGGGGTTAATGAAAAACTGTTTTTT.

This chain links TRBV9 with TRBJ1-2; unclear D gene. The V end lost 0 bases, the J end lost 8 bases, and 14 bases lay between the germline ends. The CDR3 has 14 residues. CDR1 SGDLS and CDR2 YYNGEE come from the germline V gene. The CDR3 loop is CASSVAAAMRGYTF. CDR3 in DNA: TGTGCCAGCAGCGTAGCTGCGGCGATGAGGGGCTACACCTTC.

The J gene is TRBJ2-7, the V gene TRBV27, with TRBD2 identical over 9 bases. The CDR3 runs 15 residues. The V and J ends lost 3 bases and 2 bases, in that order; junction bases with no gene match: 5. Germline CDR1 MNHEY, CDR2 SMNVEV (reference sequence). The CDR3 bases are TGTGCCAGCAGTTTTGAGCTAGCGGGACCCTACGAGCAGTACTTC. As protein: CASSFELAGPYEQYF.

This clone was found a few times. The chain carries TRBV3-1 (or the pseudogene TRBV3-2) and TRBJ1-2; D is undetermined. The CDR3 loop spans 16 amino acids. The germline V and J ends were trimmed by 3 bases and 3 bases, with 17 bases remaining between them. The germline V gene has CDR1 LGHDT and CDR2 YNNKEL (reference sequence). This CDR3 reads CASSHLTIGADYGYTF. The DNA of the CDR3 is TGTGCCAGCAGCCATCTGACCATAGGAGCAGACTATGGCTACACCTTC.

The chain combines TRBV5-5 with TRBJ2-7; a weak D match, TRBD1 (6 bases). Germline V gene sequence: CDR1 SGHKS, CDR2 YYEKEE (reference sequence). Trimming pared 6 bases from V and 6 bases from J, leaving 16 bases between. CDR3 length: 13 residues. CDR3 coding DNA: TGTGCCAGCAACCAGGTACAGGGAACCGAGCAGTACTTC. Its translation is CASNQVQGTEQYF.

This chain uses TRBV3-1 (or the pseudogene TRBV3-2) with TRBJ2-7, with D tentatively TRBD2 (6 bases). In germline, CDR1 is LGHDT, CDR2 YNNKEL (reference sequence). This CDR3 has 15 amino acids. Between the trimmed V and J ends, which lost 0 bases and 3 bases, there was a span of 12 bases. CDR3 region: CASSQEKDYRYEQYF. CDR3 coding DNA: TGTGCCAGCAGCCAAGAAAAGGACTACCGCTACGAGCAGTACTTC.

This chain links TRBV24-1 with TRBJ1-2; tentative D call: TRBD1 (6 bases). The germline gives CDR1 KGHDR, CDR2 SFDVKD. CDR3 length: 14 residues. Deletions cut 3 bases from V and 4 bases from J, with 11 bases between. The CDR3 nucleotides read TGTGCCACCAGTGATCGGACAGTAGGCTATGGCTACACCTTC. Protein sequence: CATSDRTVGYGYTF.

The chain recombines TRBV20-1 with TRBJ2-1, with TRBD2 matching 8 bases. The junction had 11 bases not matched to a gene; V was cut back by 3 bases and J by 4 bases. Germline V lookup: CDR1 DFQATT, CDR2 SNEGSKA (reference sequence). The CDR3 loop spans 16 amino acids. This CDR3 reads CSASPAAGDGYNEQFF. Written as DNA, the CDR3 is TGCAGTGCTAGTCCCGCAGCGGGAGATGGGTACAATGAGCAGTTCTTC.

The chain joins TRBV5-6 to TRBJ1-1, with D unresolved. Germline V lookup: CDR1 SGHDT, CDR2 YYEEEE. The CDR3 is made up of 15 amino acids. Between the trimmed V and J ends, which lost 4 bases and 5 bases, there was a span of 18 bases. In nucleotides, the CDR3 is TGTGCCAGCAGCGGCGTGGCCGCCGGAGGGACTGAAGCTTTCTTT. It yields the protein CASSGVAAGGTEAFF.

The chain recombines TRBV5-3 with TRBJ2-1, with TRBD2 matching over 11 bases. TRBV5-3 is treated as an ORF (open reading frame) with a function not yet certain. The CDR3 is made up of 16 amino acids. V gave up 5 bases and J gave up 7 bases; unmatched junction bases: 11. This chain's CDR3 is CARRTNTSGSSNEQFF. As DNA, the CDR3 is TGTGCCAGAAGGACTAACACTAGCGGGAGTTCGAATGAGCAGTTCTTC.

This clone was seen once. V and J are TRBV27 and TRBJ2-7, with 10 positions matching TRBD1. V was pared by 10 bases and J by 6 bases, with 6 bases of the junction left unmatched. Germline V gene lookup returns CDR1 MNHEY and CDR2 SMNVEV (reference sequence). The CDR3 contains 12 residues. CDR3 protein: CATQTGGSEQYF. Here the CDR3 DNA reads TGTGCCACTCAGACAGGGGGCAGCGAGCAGTACTTC.

The rearrangement joins TRBV19 to TRBJ2-3; TRBD1 matches at 7 bases. The CDR3 is 13 amino acids. J lost 2 bases, V lost 7 bases, and 3 bases had no gene match. Germline CDR1 LNHDA, CDR2 SQIVND (reference sequence). This CDR3 is CASNRGNTDTQYF. CDR3 in DNA: TGTGCCAGTAACAGGGGTAACACAGATACGCAGTATTTT.

The V gene is TRBV19, the J gene TRBJ2-7; 9 positions match TRBD1. The ends lost 6 bases at V and 2 bases at J; junction bases unmatched: 14. The CDR3 length is 17 residues. Germline values: CDR1 LNHDA, CDR2 SQIVND (reference sequence). This CDR3 reads CASSLRWDRVWTYEQYF. CDR3 coding DNA: TGTGCCAGTAGCCTTAGGTGGGACAGGGTGTGGACCTACGAGCAGTACTTC.

This clone was observed once. The gene calls are TRBV5-1 and TRBJ2-1; 12 bases map to TRBD2. Germline V CDR1 and CDR2: SGHRS, YFSETQ. Trimming cost V 0 bases and J 8 bases; bases outside gene matches: 3. The CDR3 has 15 amino acids. DNA of the CDR3: TGCGCCAGCAGCTTGGAGACTAGCGGGAGTTATGAGCAGTTCTTC. Its protein is CASSLETSGSYEQFF.

The CDR3 DNA sequence: TGTGCCAGTAGTTCAGGTAGAGGGCTCCCGAACACTGAAGCTTTCTTT. It codes for CASSSGRGLPNTEAFF. J is TRBJ1-1 and V is TRBV19; D remains ambiguous. Germline assignment: CDR1 LNHDA and CDR2 SQIVND (reference sequence). Deletions cut 5 bases from V and 1 base from J, with 17 bases between. This CDR3 is 16 amino acids long.

The rearrangement links TRBV27 to TRBJ2-3, with TRBD2 as a possible D gene (6 bases). The CDR3 sequence is 18 residues long. Trimming removed 1 base at V and 2 bases at J, with 19 bases between. The V gene's germline CDR1 is MNHEY and CDR2 SMNVEV (reference sequence). In DNA, the CDR3 is TGTGCCAGCAGTTTATATGGCGAGAGACTAGGGATCACAGATACGCAGTATTTT. The encoded protein is CASSLYGERLGITDTQYF.

The chain is built from TRBV5-6 and TRBJ2-7; maybe TRBD1 (6 bases). This CDR3 spans 12 amino acids. The germline gives CDR1 SGHDT, CDR2 YYEEEE. V was clipped by 3 bases and J by 6 bases, with 10 bases between them. CDR3 sequence: CASSSQGGEQYF. The DNA of the CDR3 is TGTGCCAGCAGCTCACAGGGTGGCGAGCAGTACTTC.

The rearrangement links TRBV14 to TRBJ2-5, with D hard to call. Trimming took 1 base from V and 7 from J, leaving 10 bases between them. CDR1 SGHDN and CDR2 FVKESK come from the germline V gene. This CDR3 contains 13 residues. This CDR3 is CASSQVHPGTQYF. The CDR3 DNA is TGTGCCAGCAGCCAAGTTCACCCGGGGACCCAGTACTTC.

This sequence joins TRBV28 and TRBJ1-1, with a possible D match to TRBD1 (6 bases). This CDR3 spans 16 amino acids. Per the germline V gene, CDR1 is MDHEN and CDR2 is SYDVKM. With 6 bases removed from V and 0 bases from J, the gap between germline ends came to 17 bases. In nucleotides, the CDR3 is TGTGCCAGCAGGGCGCCCCAGGGGCTACTGAACACTGAAGCTTTCTTT. This gives the protein CASRAPQGLLNTEAFF.

J is TRBJ1-5 and V is TRBV27, with D hard to call. The CDR3 has 12 residues. V lost 7 bases to trimming and J lost 0 bases, with 4 bases between them. Germline-derived CDR1 and CDR2 are MNHEY and SMNVEV (reference sequence). CDR3 in amino acids: CASKHSNQPQHF. The DNA for the CDR3 is TGTGCCAGCAAACATAGCAATCAGCCCCAGCATTTT.

A single count supports this clone. CDR3 coding DNA: TGTGCCAGCAGCTATAACAGGGGGTCAATAAGCTATGGCTACACCTTC. As protein: CASSYNRGSISYGYTF. V is TRBV7-2 and J is TRBJ1-2, with 8 positions matching TRBD1. The V segment lost 4 bases and the J segment 4 bases; nucleotides outside the gene matches: 11. The CDR3 runs 16 residues. Germline-derived CDR1 and CDR2 are SGHTA and FQGNSA.

V is TRBV4-2 and J is TRBJ1-4, with a tentative D call TRBD1 (5 bases). The V end was cut by 2 bases, the J end by 3 bases, with 13 bases between. The CDR3 length is 16 residues. In germline, CDR1 is LGHNA, CDR2 YNFKEQ. In nucleotides, the CDR3 is TGTGCCAGCAGCCAACTAGGGACTGACCCTAATGAAAAACTGTTTTTT. Its protein is CASSQLGTDPNEKLFF.

V usage is TRBV2 and J usage is TRBJ2-7, with 9 bases matching TRBD1. The germline CDR1 and CDR2 sequences are SNHLY and FYNNEI. The CDR3 runs to 14 residues. Trimming removed 7 bases from V and 5 bases from J; junction bases left unmatched: 9. The CDR3 DNA reads TGTGCCAGCATAAAGGACAGGGGTGACGACGAGCAGTACTTC. Its translation: CASIKDRGDDEQYF.